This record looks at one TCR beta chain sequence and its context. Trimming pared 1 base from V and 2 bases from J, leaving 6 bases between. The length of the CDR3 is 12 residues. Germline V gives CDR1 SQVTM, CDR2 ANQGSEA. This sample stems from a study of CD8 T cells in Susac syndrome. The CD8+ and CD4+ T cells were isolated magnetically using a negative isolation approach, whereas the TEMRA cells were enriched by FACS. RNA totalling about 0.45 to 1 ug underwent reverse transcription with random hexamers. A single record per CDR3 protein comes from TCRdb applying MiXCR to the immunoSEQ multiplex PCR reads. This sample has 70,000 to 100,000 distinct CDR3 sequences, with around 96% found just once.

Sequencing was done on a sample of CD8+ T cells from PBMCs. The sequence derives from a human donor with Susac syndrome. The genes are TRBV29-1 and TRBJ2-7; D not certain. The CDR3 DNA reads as TGCAGCGTTGAAGTCAGCGCCTACGAGCAGTACTTC. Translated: CSVEVSAYEQYF.